Presented here are 17 T cell receptor beta chains from one specimen sequenced in a study of breast tumors, draining lymph nodes, adjacent tissues. Axillary draining lymph nodes of breast cancer patients supplied the node samples. TCRdb recomputed calls from the multiplex PCR reads with MiXCR, one row per CDR3 protein. The repertoire includes roughly 80,000 distinct CDR3 sequences, approximately 19% of them detected once, and around 2.5% sits in the top ten. The specimen was axillary lymph node tissue. The receptors shown here come from a female donor with breast cancer. Some clones in this sample may be carry-over from other donors' samples.

This clonotype came up many times. The chain is built from TRBV5-4 and TRBJ2-7; 9 bases are shared with TRBD1. After removal of 3 bases from V and 4 bases from J, the junction contained 5 bases not matched to a gene. CDR3 length: 14 residues. The germline gives CDR1 SGHNT, CDR2 YYREEE (reference sequence). In DNA, the CDR3 is TGTGCCAGCAGCTCGGGACAGGGACCATACGAGCAGTACTTC. It codes for CASSSGQGPYEQYF. The full variable domain, in which reference TRBV5-4 and TRBJ2-7 provide the parts outside the CDR3, is ETGVTQSPTHLIKTRGQQVTLRCSSQSGHNTVSWYQQALGQGPQFIFQYYREEENGRGNFPPRFSGLQFPNYSSELNVNALELDDSALYLCASSSGQGPYEQYFGPGTRLTVT.

The chain couples TRBV28 to TRBJ2-7; 8 bases fit TRBD2. The CDR3 has 16 amino acids. Trimming removed 4 bases from V and 5 bases from J; junction bases left unmatched: 13. The germline V gene has CDR1 MDHEN and CDR2 SYDVKM. CDR3: CASSYLLLAGSHEQYF. CDR3 nucleotide sequence: TGTGCCAGCAGTTACCTCCTATTAGCGGGATCTCACGAGCAGTACTTC.

This clonotype occurred many times. The chain combines TRBV5-4 with TRBJ2-7, with 10 bases aligning to TRBD2. V shed 3 bases, J shed 7 bases, and the junction held 13 bases outside the gene matches. This CDR3 has 16 residues. Germline V gene data show CDR1 as SGHNT and CDR2 as YYREEE (reference sequence). CDR3 sequence reads: CASSSGGLAGDWEQYF. The CDR3 nucleotides read TGTGCCAGCAGCTCGGGGGGCCTAGCGGGAGACTGGGAGCAGTACTTC.

This clonotype was counted a few times. Being one base from a much bigger clone, this may be a read error. Without the conserved terminal phenylalanine or tryptophan, this CDR3 likely stems from a read error. The V gene is TRBV2, the J gene TRBJ2-1, with D unresolved. The V gene's germline CDR1 is SNHLY and CDR2 FYNNEI. CDR3 length equals 11 residues. Between the trimmed V and J ends, which lost 4 bases and 9 bases, there was a span of 7 bases. Here the CDR3 reads CASSVSGEQFL. CDR3 DNA: TGTGCCAGCAGTGTTTCGGGTGAGCAGTTCCTC.

This clonotype has ten or more counts. This chain joins TRBV12-3 or TRBV12-4 and TRBJ2-3; the D is unclear. Trimming removed 7 bases at V and 3 bases at J, with 5 bases between. This CDR3 contains 11 residues. CDR3: CASKRTDTQYF. The CDR3 DNA sequence: TGTGCCAGCAAAAGAACAGATACGCAGTATTTT.

This clonotype was seen at least ten times. The CDR3 is CASSPGGLISTDTQYF. CDR3 nucleotides: TGCGCCAGCAGCCCGGGGGGGTTGATTAGCACAGATACGCAGTATTTT. The chain couples TRBV5-1 to TRBJ2-3; TRBD2 agrees at 8 bases. The CDR3 extends over 16 amino acids. The germline V gene has CDR1 SGHRS and CDR2 YFSETQ. V trimming: 4 bases; J trimming: 0 bases; junction bases outside the gene matches: 7.

This clonotype showed up many times. The chain is built from TRBV6-5 and TRBJ2-6; D perhaps matches TRBD2 (5 bases). CDR1 and CDR2 from the germline V gene are MNHEY and SVGAGI. The length of the CDR3 is 16 residues. The V gene lost 6 bases and the J gene lost 4 bases, with 16 bases spanning the gap. The CDR3, as DNA: TGTGCCAGCAGATCCCTAGCACCGCCAGGGGCCAACGTCCTGACTTTC. It yields the protein CASRSLAPPGANVLTF.

In its sample, this clonotype was seen many times. The V gene is TRBV10-2, the J gene TRBJ1-2, with D perhaps TRBD1 (6 bases). Germline V CDR1 and CDR2: WSHSY, SAAADI. The length of the CDR3 is 14 residues. Deletions cut 0 bases from V and 8 bases from J, with 13 bases between. The CDR3 DNA sequence: TGCGCCAGCAGTGAGTCGCGGCAGGGGCTGGGCTACACCTTC. Encoded protein: CASSESRQGLGYTF.

Concerning this clonotype itself: With a much larger clone just one base away, this may be a read error. The chain has TRBV12-3 or TRBV12-4 and TRBJ2-7; D is ambiguous. V shed 5 bases and J shed 2 bases, with 16 bases lying between them. This CDR3 has 15 residues. The CDR3 region has the DNA TGTGCCAGCAGTCCGACCCTACGACACCCCTACGAGCAGTACTTC. Its protein is CASSPTLRHPYEQYF.

This clonotype was observed many times. J is TRBJ1-2 and V is TRBV19; no clear D. The CDR3 runs to 13 residues. Germline CDR1 is LNHDA and CDR2 is SQIVND (reference sequence). Trimming took 7 bases from V and 4 from J, leaving 13 bases between them. CDR3 sequence: CASNGLTSYGYTF. In DNA form, the CDR3 reads TGTGCCAGTAACGGCCTGACATCCTATGGCTACACCTTC.

Concerning this clonotype: This may be a read error: a much more frequent sequence differs by one nucleotide. The CDR3 DNA sequence: TGTGCCAGCAGCTTGGACCAGGCGCAGCCCCAGCGTTTT. Protein product: CASSLDQAQPQRF. The chain couples TRBV5-4 to TRBJ1-5; D remains unclear. Looked up from germline, CDR1 is SGHNT and CDR2 is YYREEE (reference sequence). This CDR3 spans 13 amino acids.

In its sample, this clonotype was seen a few times. This chain joins TRBV28 and TRBJ1-3; 7 nucleotides line up with TRBD1. CDR1 and CDR2 from the germline V gene are MDHEN and SYDVKM. The trim removed 0 bases at V and 6 bases at J, leaving 8 bases unmatched. The CDR3 extends over 16 amino acids. CDR3 loop: CASSLWEGAPKNTIYF. CDR3 in DNA: TGTGCCAGCAGTTTATGGGAGGGGGCGCCGAAAAACACCATATATTTT.

This clonotype appeared many times. The CDR3 sequence is CATSRGAGAPEGADTQYF. Written as DNA, the CDR3 is TGTGCCACCAGCAGGGGGGCCGGAGCGCCAGAGGGGGCAGATACGCAGTATTTT. The chain recombines TRBV15 with TRBJ2-3, with a tentative D call TRBD1 (6 bases). The germline V gene has CDR1 LNHNV and CDR2 YYDKDF (reference sequence). This CDR3 comprises 18 residues. With 3 bases removed from V and 4 bases from J, the gap between germline ends came to 23 bases.

A note on this clonotype: As the CDR3 is not closed by the conserved phenylalanine or tryptophan, this likely results from a read error. V and J are TRBV6-4 and TRBJ2-3; TRBD2 is a possible D gene (6 bases). This CDR3 has 15 residues. Germline values: CDR1 MRHNA, CDR2 SNTAGT. The CDR3 here is CASSQDTGAADTQYL. As DNA, the CDR3 is TGCGCCAGCAGCCAAGATACGGGAGCAGCAGATACGCAGTATCTC.

At least ten counts were recorded for this clonotype. This chain links TRBV4-1 with TRBJ2-5; 9 bases agree with TRBD2. Germline V CDR1 and CDR2: MGHRA, YSYEKL. J lost 7 bases, V lost 1 base, and 7 bases had no gene match. The CDR3 has 15 amino acids. CDR3 region: CASSQGGRGVGTQYF. For the CDR3, the DNA is TGCGCCAGCAGCCAAGGCGGGAGGGGGGTCGGGACCCAGTACTTC.

For this clonotype: A much larger clone sits a single nucleotide away, making a read error possible. The chain couples TRBV7-2 to TRBJ2-1, with 10 positions matching TRBD2. CDR3 size: 18 residues. Germline assignment: CDR1 SGHTA and CDR2 FQGNSA. In nucleotides, the CDR3 is TGTGCCAGCAGCAAACGGACTAGCGGCCAACTGGCGGGTCATGAGCGGTTCTTC. Protein product: CASSKRTSGQLAGHERFF.

This clonotype has at least ten counts. The rearrangement links TRBV20-1 to TRBJ2-5; 7 positions match TRBD2. The CDR3 consists of 15 residues. Germline trimming cut 3 bases from V and 5 bases from J; bases unmatched to any gene: 12. Germline loops: CDR1 DFQATT, CDR2 SNEGSKA (reference sequence). The DNA of the CDR3 is TGCAGTGCTAGTCTTCCTAGCGGAACCAGGGAGACCCAGTACTTC. Its protein product is CSASLPSGTRETQYF.